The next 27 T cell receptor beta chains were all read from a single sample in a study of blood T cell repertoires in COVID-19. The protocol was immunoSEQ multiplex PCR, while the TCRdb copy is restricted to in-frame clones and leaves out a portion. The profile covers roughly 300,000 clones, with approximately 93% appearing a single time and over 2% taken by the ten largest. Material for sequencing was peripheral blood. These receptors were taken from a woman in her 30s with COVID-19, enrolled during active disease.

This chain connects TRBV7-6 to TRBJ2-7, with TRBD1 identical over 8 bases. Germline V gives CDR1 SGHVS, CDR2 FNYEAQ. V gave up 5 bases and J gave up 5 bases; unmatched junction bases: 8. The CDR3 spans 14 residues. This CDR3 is CASSPGQGKNEQYF. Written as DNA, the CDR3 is TGTGCCAGCAGCCCCGGACAGGGTAAAAACGAGCAGTACTTC.

The CDR3 reads CASSEMRGGLGSNYF. DNA for the CDR3: TGTGCCAGCAGTGAAATGCGTGGGGGGTTAGGATCGAACTACTTC. The chain couples TRBV2 to TRBJ2-7; D is possibly TRBD2 (6 bases). V shed 2 bases and J shed 13 bases, with 24 bases lying between them. The germline V gene has CDR1 SNHLY and CDR2 FYNNEI. The CDR3 is made up of 15 amino acids.

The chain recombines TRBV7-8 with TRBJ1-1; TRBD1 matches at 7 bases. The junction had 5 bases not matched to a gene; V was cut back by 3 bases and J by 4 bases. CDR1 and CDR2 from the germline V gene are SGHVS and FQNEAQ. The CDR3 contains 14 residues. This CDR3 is CASSFPEGATEAFF. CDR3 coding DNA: TGTGCCAGCAGCTTCCCGGAGGGGGCCACTGAAGCTTTCTTT. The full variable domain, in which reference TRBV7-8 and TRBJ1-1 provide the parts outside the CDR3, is GAGVSQSPRYKVAKRGQDVALRCDPISGHVSLFWYQQALGQGPEFLTYFQNEAQLDKSGLPSDRFFAERPEGSVSTLKIQRTQQEDSAVYLCASSFPEGATEAFFGQGTRLTVV.

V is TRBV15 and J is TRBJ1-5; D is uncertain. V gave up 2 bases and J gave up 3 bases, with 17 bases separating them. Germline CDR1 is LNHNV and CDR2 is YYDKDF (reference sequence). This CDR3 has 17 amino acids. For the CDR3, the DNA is TGTGCCACCAGCAGAACGCGGACTGCCGCCGCCAATCAGCCCCAGCATTTT. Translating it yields CATSRTRTAAANQPQHF. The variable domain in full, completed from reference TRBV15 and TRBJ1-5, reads DAMVIQNPRYQVTQFGKPVTLSCSQTLNHNVMYWYQQKSSQAPKLLFHYYDKDFNNEADTPDNFQSRRPNTSFCFLDIRSPGLGDTAMYLCATSRTRTAAANQPQHFGDGTRLSIL.

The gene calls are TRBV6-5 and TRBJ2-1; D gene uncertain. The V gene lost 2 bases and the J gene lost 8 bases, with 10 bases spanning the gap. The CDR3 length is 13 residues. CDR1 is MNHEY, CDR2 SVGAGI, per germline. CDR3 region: CASSYPANHEQFF. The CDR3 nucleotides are TGTGCCAGCAGTTACCCCGCGAACCATGAGCAGTTCTTC.

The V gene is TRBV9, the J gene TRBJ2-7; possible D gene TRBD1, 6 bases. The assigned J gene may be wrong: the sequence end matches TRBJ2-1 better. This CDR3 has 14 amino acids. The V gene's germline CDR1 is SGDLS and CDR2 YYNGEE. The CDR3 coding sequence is TGTGCCAGCAGCGTCCGGGACACTAACAATGAGCAGTTCTTC. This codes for CASSVRDTNNEQFF.

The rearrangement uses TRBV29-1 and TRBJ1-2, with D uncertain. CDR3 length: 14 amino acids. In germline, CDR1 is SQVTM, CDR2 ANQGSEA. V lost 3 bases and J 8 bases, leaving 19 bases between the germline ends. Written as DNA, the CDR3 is TGCAGCGTTGAGAGGGCAGTGGGGATAAACGGCTACACCTTC. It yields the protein CSVERAVGINGYTF.

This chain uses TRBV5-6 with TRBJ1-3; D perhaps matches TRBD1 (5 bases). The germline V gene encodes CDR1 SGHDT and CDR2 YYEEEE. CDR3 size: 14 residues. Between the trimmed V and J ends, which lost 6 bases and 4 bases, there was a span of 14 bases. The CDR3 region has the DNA TGTGCCAGCACCCTGCAGGGTAGCGGAAACACCATATATTTT. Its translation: CASTLQGSGNTIYF. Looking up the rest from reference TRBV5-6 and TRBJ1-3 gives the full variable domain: DAGVTQSPTHLIKTRGQQVTLRCSPKSGHDTVSWYQQALGQGPQFIFQYYEEEERQRGNFPDRFSGHQFPNYSSELNVNALLLGDSALYLCASTLQGSGNTIYFGEGSWLTVV.

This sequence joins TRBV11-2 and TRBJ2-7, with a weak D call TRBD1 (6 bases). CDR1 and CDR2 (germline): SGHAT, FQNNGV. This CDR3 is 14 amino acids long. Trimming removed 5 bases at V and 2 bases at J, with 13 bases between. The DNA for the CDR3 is TGTGCCAGCAGCCGAGACAGGCTCGCCTACGAGCAGTACTTC. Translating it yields CASSRDRLAYEQYF.

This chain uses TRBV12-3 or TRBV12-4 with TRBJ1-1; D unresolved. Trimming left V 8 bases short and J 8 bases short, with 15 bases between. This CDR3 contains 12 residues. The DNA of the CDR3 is TGTGCCAGCCCCGTCGAGGGAACCGAAGCTTTCTTT. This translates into CASPVEGTEAFF.

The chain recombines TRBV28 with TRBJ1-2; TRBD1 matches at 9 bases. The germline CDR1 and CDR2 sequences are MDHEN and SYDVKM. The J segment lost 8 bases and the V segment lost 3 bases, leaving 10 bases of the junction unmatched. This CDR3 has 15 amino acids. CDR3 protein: CASSFSGQGSRGYTF. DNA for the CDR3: TGTGCCAGCAGTTTTTCCGGACAGGGGTCTCGAGGCTACACCTTC.

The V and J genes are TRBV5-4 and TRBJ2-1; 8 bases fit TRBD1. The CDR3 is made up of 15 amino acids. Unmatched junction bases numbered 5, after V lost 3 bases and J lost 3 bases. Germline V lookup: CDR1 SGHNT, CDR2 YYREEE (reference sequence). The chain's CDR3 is CASSYWTGFYNEQFF. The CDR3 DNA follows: TGTGCCAGCAGCTATTGGACAGGGTTCTACAATGAGCAGTTCTTC.

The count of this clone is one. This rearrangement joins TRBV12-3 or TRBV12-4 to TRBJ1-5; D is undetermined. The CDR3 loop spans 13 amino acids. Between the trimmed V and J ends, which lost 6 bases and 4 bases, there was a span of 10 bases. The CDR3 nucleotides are TGTGCCAGCAGCCTATTAATTAATCAGCCCCAGCATTTT. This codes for CASSLLINQPQHF.

CDR3 in amino acids: CASSFRLAGGYEQYF. CDR3 bases: TGTGCCAGCAGCTTTAGACTAGCGGGAGGGTACGAGCAGTACTTC. The chain has TRBV13 and TRBJ2-7, with TRBD2 matching 14 bases. The CDR3 runs to 15 residues. Losses at the gene ends were 3 bases for V and 4 bases for J; bases not matched to a gene: 2. The germline V gene has CDR1 PRHDT and CDR2 FYEKMQ (reference sequence).

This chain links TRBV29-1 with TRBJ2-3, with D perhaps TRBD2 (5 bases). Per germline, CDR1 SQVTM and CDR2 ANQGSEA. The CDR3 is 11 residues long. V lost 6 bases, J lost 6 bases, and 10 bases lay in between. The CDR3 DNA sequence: TGCAGCGTCCTGACTATGGATACGCAGTATTTT. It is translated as CSVLTMDTQYF.

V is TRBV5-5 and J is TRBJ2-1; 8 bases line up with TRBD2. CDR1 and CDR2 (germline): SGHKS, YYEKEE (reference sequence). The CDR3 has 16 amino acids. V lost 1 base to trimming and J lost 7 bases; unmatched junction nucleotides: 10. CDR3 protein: CASSLSAGLGGNEQFF. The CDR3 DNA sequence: TGTGCCAGCAGCTTGAGTGCGGGACTAGGTGGGAATGAGCAGTTCTTC.

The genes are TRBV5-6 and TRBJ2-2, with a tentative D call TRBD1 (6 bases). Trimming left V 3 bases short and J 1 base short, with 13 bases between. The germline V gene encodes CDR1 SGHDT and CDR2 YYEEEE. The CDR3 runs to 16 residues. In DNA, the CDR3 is TGTGCCAGCAGCTGGAGGACAGCTCTGAACACCGGGGAGCTGTTTTTT. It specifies CASSWRTALNTGELFF.

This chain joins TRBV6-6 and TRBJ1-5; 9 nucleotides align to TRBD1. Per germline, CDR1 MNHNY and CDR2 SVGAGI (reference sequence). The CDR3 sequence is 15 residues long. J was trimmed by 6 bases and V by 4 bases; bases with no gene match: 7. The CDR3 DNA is TGTGCCAGCAGTTGGGGACAGGGCGGCAGTCAGCCCCAGCATTTT. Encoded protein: CASSWGQGGSQPQHF.

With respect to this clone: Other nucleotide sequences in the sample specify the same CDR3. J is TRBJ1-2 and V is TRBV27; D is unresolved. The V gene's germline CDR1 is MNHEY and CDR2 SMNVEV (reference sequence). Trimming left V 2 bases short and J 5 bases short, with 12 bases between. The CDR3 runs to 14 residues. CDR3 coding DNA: TGTGCCAGCAGTTTAGATGGGCGCAGTTATGGCTACACCTTC. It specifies CASSLDGRSYGYTF.

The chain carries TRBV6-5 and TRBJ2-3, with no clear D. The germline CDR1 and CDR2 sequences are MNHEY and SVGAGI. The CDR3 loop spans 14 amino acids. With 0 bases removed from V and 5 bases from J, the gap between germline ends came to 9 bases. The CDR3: CASSYSRHGDTQYF. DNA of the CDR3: TGTGCCAGCAGTTACTCGAGACACGGAGATACGCAGTATTTT.

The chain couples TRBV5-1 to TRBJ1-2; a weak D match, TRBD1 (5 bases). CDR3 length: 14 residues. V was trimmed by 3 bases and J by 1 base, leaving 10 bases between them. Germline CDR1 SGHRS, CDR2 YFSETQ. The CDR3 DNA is TGCGCCAGCAGCTGGTCGACAGATAACTATGGCTACACCTTC. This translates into CASSWSTDNYGYTF.

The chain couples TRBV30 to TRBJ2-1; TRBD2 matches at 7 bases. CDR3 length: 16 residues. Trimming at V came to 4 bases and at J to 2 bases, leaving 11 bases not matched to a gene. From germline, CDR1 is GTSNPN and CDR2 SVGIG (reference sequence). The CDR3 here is CAWIPSGLAAYNEQFF. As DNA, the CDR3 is TGTGCCTGGATTCCCTCGGGGCTAGCGGCCTACAATGAGCAGTTCTTC. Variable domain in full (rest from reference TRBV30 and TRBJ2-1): SQTIHQWPATLVQPVGSPLSLECTVEGTSNPNLYWYRQAAGRGLQLLFYSVGIGQISSEVPQNLSASRPQDRQFILSSKKLLLSDSGFYLCAWIPSGLAAYNEQFFGPGTRLTVL.

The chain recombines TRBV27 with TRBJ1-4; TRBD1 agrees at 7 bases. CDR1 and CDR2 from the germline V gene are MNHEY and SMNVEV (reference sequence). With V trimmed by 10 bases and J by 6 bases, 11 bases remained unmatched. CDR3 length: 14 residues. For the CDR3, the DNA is TGTGCCACCTCAAGGGGGCAGGGATATGAAAAACTGTTTTTT. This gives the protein CATSRGQGYEKLFF.

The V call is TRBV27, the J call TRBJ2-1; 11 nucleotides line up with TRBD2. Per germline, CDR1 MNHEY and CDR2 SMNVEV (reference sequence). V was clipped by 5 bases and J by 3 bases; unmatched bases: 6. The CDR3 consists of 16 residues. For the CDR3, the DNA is TGTGCCAGCAGTCGCTACGGACTAGCGGGCTACAATGAGCAGTTCTTC. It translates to CASSRYGLAGYNEQFF.

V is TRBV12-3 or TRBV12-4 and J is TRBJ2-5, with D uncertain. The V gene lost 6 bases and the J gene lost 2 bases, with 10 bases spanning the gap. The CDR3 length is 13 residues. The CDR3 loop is CASSWSQQETQYF. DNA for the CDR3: TGTGCCAGCAGCTGGTCACAGCAAGAGACCCAGTACTTC.

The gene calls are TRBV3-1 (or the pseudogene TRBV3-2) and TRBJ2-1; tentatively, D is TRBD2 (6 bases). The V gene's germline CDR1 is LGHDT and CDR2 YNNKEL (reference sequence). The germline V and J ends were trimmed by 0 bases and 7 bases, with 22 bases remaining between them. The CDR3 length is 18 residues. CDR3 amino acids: CASSQDPSSLARRNEQFF. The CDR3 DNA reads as TGTGCCAGCAGCCAAGATCCTAGTTCCCTAGCGAGGCGGAATGAGCAGTTCTTC.

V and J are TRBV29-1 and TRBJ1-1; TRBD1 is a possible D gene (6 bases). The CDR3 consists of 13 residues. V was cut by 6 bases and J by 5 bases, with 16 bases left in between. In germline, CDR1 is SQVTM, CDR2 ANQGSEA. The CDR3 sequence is CSVRQAPGTEAFF. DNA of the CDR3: TGCAGCGTCCGACAGGCCCCGGGGACTGAAGCTTTCTTT.